Presented here are 27 T cell receptor beta chains from one specimen sequenced in a study of T-cell reconstitution after alpha-beta-depleted transplantation in children. The TCRbeta library incorporated unique molecular identifiers. TCRdb itself ran the PCR reads through MiXCR, one entry per CDR3 protein. Of about 110,000 distinct CDR3 sequences detected, around 6.4% appear once; the ten largest clones hold roughly 25%. The material sequenced was PBMCs, mostly from graft donor cells, taken 360 days after TCRalphabeta/CD19-depleted stem cell transplant. The receptors stem from a male patient between 2 and 9 years old who had a stem cell transplant for acute lymphoblastic leukemia, so the T cells may come from the graft donor.

This clonotype was seen a handful of times. This sequence joins TRBV19 and TRBJ1-2; D unresolved. This CDR3 is built from 14 residues. The V gene lost 5 bases and the J gene lost 1 base, with 11 bases spanning the gap. Germline V gene sequence: CDR1 LNHDA, CDR2 SQIVND (reference sequence). In nucleotides, the CDR3 is TGTGCCAGTAGTTCTACCGGGGATAACTATGGCTACACCTTC. Protein sequence: CASSSTGDNYGYTF. The full variable domain, with the rest looked up from reference TRBV19 and TRBJ1-2, is DGGITQSPKYLFRKEGQNVTLSCEQNLNHDAMYWYRQDPGQGLRLIYYSQIVNDFQKGDIAEGYSVSREKKESFPLTVTSAQKNPTAFYLCASSSTGDNYGYTFGSGTRLTVV.

In this sample, this clonotype turned up a few times. The chain couples TRBV10-3 to TRBJ2-2; possible D gene TRBD2, 5 bases. This CDR3 has 16 residues. V was trimmed by 0 bases and J by 2 bases, leaving 10 bases between them. Germline V gene lookup returns CDR1 ENHRY and CDR2 SYGVKD. CDR3 nucleotide sequence: TGTGCCATCAGTGAGTCGGGGAGACTAAACACCGGGGAGCTGTTTTTT. This translates into CAISESGRLNTGELFF.

The chain links TRBV5-5 to TRBJ1-2; weak D call: TRBD1 (5 bases). Germline V CDR1 and CDR2: SGHKS, YYEKEE (reference sequence). The V and J ends lost 3 bases and 6 bases respectively, with 9 bases between them. The CDR3 is 12 amino acids. The CDR3 DNA reads as TGTGCCAGCAGCTCGGGGACGGATGGCTACACCTTC. Its protein is CASSSGTDGYTF. The entire variable domain, with the rest obtained from reference TRBV5-5 and TRBJ1-2, is as follows: DAGVTQSPTHLIKTRGQQVTLRCSPISGHKSVSWYQQVLGQGPQFIFQYYEKEERGRGNFPDRFSARQFPNYSSELNVNALLLGDSALYLCASSSGTDGYTFGSGTRLTVV.

This clonotype was detected many times. The chain uses TRBV4-3 and TRBJ2-6; the D is unclear. Germline V gives CDR1 LGHNA, CDR2 YSLEER. Trimming removed 1 base from V and 0 bases from J, with 10 bases in between. The CDR3 has 17 amino acids. The CDR3 is CASSQVKLRSGANVLTF. CDR3 in DNA: TGCGCCAGCAGCCAAGTGAAGTTACGCTCTGGGGCCAACGTCCTGACTTTC.

This clonotype was seen only a few times. The V gene is TRBV7-6, the J gene TRBJ2-5; 8 bases match TRBD1. The ends lost 3 bases at V and 3 bases at J; junction bases unmatched: 15. Germline loops: CDR1 SGHVS, CDR2 FNYEAQ. CDR3 size: 18 residues. The CDR3 protein is CASSFPRGQRLSEETQYF. The CDR3 coding sequence is TGTGCCAGCAGCTTCCCCAGGGGGCAGAGATTGTCGGAAGAGACCCAGTACTTC.

This clonotype was observed many times. The V call is TRBV5-6, the J call TRBJ2-1, with D perhaps matching TRBD1 or TRBD2 (5 bases each). Trimming stripped 2 bases from V and 7 bases from J, with 19 bases between. Germline V gene data show CDR1 as SGHDT and CDR2 as YYEEEE. The CDR3 is 16 residues long. The CDR3 reads CASSFVEDKVGNEQFF. CDR3 bases: TGTGCCAGCAGCTTCGTGGAGGACAAGGTTGGGAATGAGCAGTTCTTC.

This clonotype turned up a few times. V is TRBV6-2 or TRBV6-3 and J is TRBJ2-2; possibly TRBD1 for D (5 bases). Germline V CDR1 and CDR2: MNHEY, SVGEGT. CDR3 length: 16 amino acids. V was shortened by 6 bases and J by 1 base, with 15 bases between the two germline ends. This CDR3 reads CASRNSRAKNTGELFF. The CDR3 DNA reads TGTGCCAGCAGAAACTCCAGGGCTAAGAACACCGGGGAGCTGTTTTTT.

This clonotype occurred many times. The CDR3 DNA follows: TGTGCCACCAGCAGAGGGAAGCGGAGCTCCTACAATGAGCAGTTCTTC. Protein: CATSRGKRSSYNEQFF. This rearrangement joins TRBV15 to TRBJ2-1; D is perhaps TRBD2 (5 bases). The CDR3 contains 16 residues. With 1 base removed from V and 0 bases from J, the gap between germline ends came to 10 bases. CDR1 is LNHNV, CDR2 YYDKDF, per germline (reference sequence). Full variable domain (outside the CDR3, taken from reference TRBV15 and TRBJ2-1): DAMVIQNPRYQVTQFGKPVTLSCSQTLNHNVMYWYQQKSSQAPKLLFHYYDKDFNNEADTPDNFQSRRPNTSFCFLDIRSPGLGDTAMYLCATSRGKRSSYNEQFFGPGTRLTVL.

This clonotype was counted many times. V is TRBV9 and J is TRBJ1-2; maybe TRBD1 (6 bases). Trimming took off 4 bases at V and 4 bases at J, with 8 bases between the two ends. The CDR3 is 12 residues long. Per germline, CDR1 SGDLS and CDR2 YYNGEE. The CDR3 here is CASSTTGYGYTF. The CDR3 DNA reads TGTGCCAGCAGCACGACAGGCTATGGCTACACCTTC.

Only a few counts were recorded for this clonotype. V usage is TRBV6-5 and J usage is TRBJ1-4; weak D call: TRBD1 (5 bases). The ends were cut back, 0 bases at V and 7 bases at J, with 12 bases in the middle. CDR3 length: 15 residues. Germline CDR1 MNHEY, CDR2 SVGAGI. The CDR3 loop is CASSYSNQGIEKLFF. The CDR3 DNA follows: TGTGCCAGCAGTTACTCGAACCAGGGAATTGAAAAACTGTTTTTT.

This clonotype was counted ten times or more. The rearrangement joins TRBV28 to TRBJ2-7; the D is unclear. The CDR3 is made up of 14 amino acids. Germline V gene data show CDR1 as MDHEN and CDR2 as SYDVKM. Between the trimmed V and J ends, which lost 4 bases and 3 bases, there was a span of 13 bases. This chain's CDR3 is CASSSTGRSYEQYF. Here the CDR3 DNA reads TGTGCCAGCAGTTCGACGGGCAGGAGCTACGAGCAGTACTTC. The variable domain in full, completed from reference TRBV28 and TRBJ2-7, reads DVKVTQSSRYLVKRTGEKVFLECVQDMDHENMFWYRQDPGLGLRLIYFSYDVKMKEKGDIPEGYSVSREKKERFSLILESASTNQTSMYLCASSSTGRSYEQYFGPGTRLTVT.

The sample holds many counts of this clonotype. The gene calls are TRBV5-1 and TRBJ2-2; the D is unclear. This CDR3 has 13 residues. Trimming removed 2 bases at V and 1 base at J, with 3 bases between. Looked up from germline, CDR1 is SGHRS and CDR2 is YFSETQ. The CDR3 loop reads CASSLRNTGELFF. CDR3 DNA sequence: TGCGCCAGCAGCTTACGGAACACCGGGGAGCTGTTTTTT.

This clonotype came up many times. The J gene is TRBJ2-3, the V gene TRBV7-2; 9 nucleotides line up with TRBD2. The CDR3 runs 17 residues. Looked up from germline, CDR1 is SGHTA and CDR2 is FQGNSA. J was trimmed by 4 bases and V by 6 bases; bases with no gene match: 14. The CDR3 protein is CASSTILGVAGADTQYF. CDR3 DNA: TGTGCCAGCAGTACAATCCTCGGGGTAGCGGGGGCAGATACGCAGTATTTT.

In this sample, this clonotype turned up many times. The chain joins TRBV10-3 to TRBJ1-1; 8 positions agree with TRBD1. This CDR3 comprises 15 residues. Germline CDR1 and CDR2: ENHRY and SYGVKD. V lost 5 bases, J lost 1 base, and 6 bases stayed unmatched. Here the CDR3 reads CAISTRTGRNTEAFF. The CDR3 DNA follows: TGTGCCATCAGTACACGGACAGGGAGGAACACTGAAGCTTTCTTT.

There are a few counts of this clonotype. The chain combines TRBV6-1 with TRBJ2-1; 11 nucleotides line up with TRBD1. Germline loops: CDR1 MNHNS, CDR2 SASEGT. The CDR3 has 14 amino acids. After removal of 6 bases from V and 7 bases from J, the junction contained 5 bases not matched to a gene. CDR3 residues: CASRWTGGRNEQFF. The CDR3 DNA sequence: TGTGCCAGCAGGTGGACAGGGGGCCGGAATGAGCAGTTCTTC.

This clonotype was counted only a few times. CDR3 amino acids: CAISESASGSYSTDTQYF. The CDR3, as DNA: TGTGCCATCAGTGAGTCGGCTAGCGGGAGTTATAGCACAGATACGCAGTATTTT. This chain links TRBV10-3 with TRBJ2-3; 10 positions match TRBD2. Germline V gene lookup returns CDR1 ENHRY and CDR2 SYGVKD. This CDR3 has 18 amino acids. The V segment lost 0 bases and the J segment 0 bases; nucleotides outside the gene matches: 6.

This clonotype was picked up many times. V usage is TRBV11-2 and J usage is TRBJ2-3; D call uncertain. The germline V gene has CDR1 SGHAT and CDR2 FQNNGV. The CDR3 spans 12 residues. Trimming took 1 base from V and 7 from J, leaving 6 bases between them. DNA for the CDR3: TGTGCCAGCAGCTTAGGAGGTTATACGCAGTATTTT. Its translation: CASSLGGYTQYF.

This clonotype was observed a handful of times. The chain carries TRBV6-5 and TRBJ2-1; D may be TRBD2 (5 bases). Looked up from germline, CDR1 is MNHEY and CDR2 is SVGAGI. This CDR3 has 16 residues. Trimming removed 2 bases at V and 8 bases at J, with 19 bases between. The DNA of the CDR3 is TGTGCCAGCAGTTACGATTCGCTAGCCTTCACCTATGAGCAGTTCTTC. Translating it yields CASSYDSLAFTYEQFF.

This clonotype has a count of ten or more. This rearrangement joins TRBV5-1 to TRBJ1-1; D gene unclear. CDR1 SGHRS and CDR2 YFSETQ come from the germline V gene. CDR3 length equals 15 residues. V was pared by 0 bases and J by 7 bases, with 16 bases between. The CDR3 protein is CASSLVKVGMGEAFF. In DNA form, the CDR3 reads TGCGCCAGCAGCTTGGTAAAGGTTGGAATGGGTGAAGCTTTCTTT.

Of note for this clonotype: This may come from a read error, since a much larger clone is one base off. The chain links TRBV5-1 to TRBJ2-7; D is perhaps TRBD1 or TRBD2 (7 bases each). This CDR3 spans 14 amino acids. Germline V lookup: CDR1 SGHRS, CDR2 YFSETQ. The CDR3 region has the DNA TGCTCCAGTGAGGGGGGGACAGCGCCCTACGAGCAGTACTTC. Its protein product is CSSEGGTAPYEQYF.

In its sample, this clonotype was seen many times. This chain uses TRBV29-1 with TRBJ2-1, with a tentative D call TRBD2 (5 bases). In germline, CDR1 is SQVTM, CDR2 ANQGSEA. CDR3 length equals 12 residues. Trimming removed 7 bases at V and 7 bases at J, with 14 bases between. In DNA form, the CDR3 reads TGCAGCGCTGGGTCCGGGGAAAATGAGCAGTTCTTC. Protein sequence: CSAGSGENEQFF.

This rearrangement joins TRBV28 to TRBJ2-1, with TRBD2 identical over 8 bases. Germline V CDR1 and CDR2: MDHEN, SYDVKM. This CDR3 region has 12 residues. Trimming removed 3 bases from V and 13 bases from J; junction bases left unmatched: 5. The CDR3 sequence is CASSFGGGPQFF. CDR3 DNA: TGTGCCAGCAGTTTTGGCGGGGGGCCTCAGTTCTTC.

This chain joins TRBV7-9 and TRBJ2-7; tentatively, D is TRBD1 (5 bases). This CDR3 region has 14 residues. Trimming stripped 5 bases from V and 0 bases from J, with 11 bases between. In germline, CDR1 is SEHNR, CDR2 FQNEAQ (reference sequence). CDR3 in amino acids: CASSTPGFSYEQYF. For the CDR3, the DNA is TGTGCCAGCAGCACCCCAGGGTTCTCCTACGAGCAGTACTTC.

This clonotype was seen ten or more times. The J gene is TRBJ2-3, the V gene TRBV6-5; TRBD2 is a possible D gene (5 bases). Germline CDR1 and CDR2: MNHEY and SVGAGI. Trimming cost V 0 bases and J 13 bases, with 14 bases left between them. The CDR3 extends over 13 amino acids. CDR3 DNA: TGTGCCAGCAGTTACTCGAGGGCGGATAACGAGTATTTT. It is translated as CASSYSRADNEYF.

This clonotype was recorded a few times. The CDR3 region has the DNA TGTGCCAGCAGTTTATGGGGGGTCTACTACGAGCAGTACTTC. Translated: CASSLWGVYYEQYF. The V call is TRBV28, the J call TRBJ2-7, with D perhaps being TRBD1 or TRBD2 (5 bases each). The CDR3 sequence is 14 residues long. Germline CDR1 reads MDHEN; CDR2 reads SYDVKM. Trimming removed 0 bases at V and 3 bases at J, with 9 bases between.

This clonotype occurred many times. V is TRBV28 and J is TRBJ2-7; possibly TRBD1 for D (6 bases). The CDR3 consists of 15 residues. Germline V gene data show CDR1 as MDHEN and CDR2 as SYDVKM. Trimming took 6 bases from V and 6 from J, leaving 21 bases between them. The DNA of the CDR3 is TGTGCCAGCAGCCATAAGAAGGGGGAACGGAGCGAGCAGTACTTC. This codes for CASSHKKGERSEQYF. Using reference TRBV28 and TRBJ2-7 for the parts outside the CDR3, the full variable domain is DVKVTQSSRYLVKRTGEKVFLECVQDMDHENMFWYRQDPGLGLRLIYFSYDVKMKEKGDIPEGYSVSREKKERFSLILESASTNQTSMYLCASSHKKGERSEQYFGPGTRLTVT.

The chain uses TRBV20-1 and TRBJ2-7; 8 bases agree with TRBD2. J was trimmed by 3 bases and V by 0 bases; bases with no gene match: 7. CDR1 and CDR2 from the germline V gene are DFQATT and SNEGSKA (reference sequence). The CDR3 consists of 15 residues. The CDR3: CSAREVGGAGYEQYF. The CDR3 DNA reads TGCAGTGCTAGAGAGGTCGGGGGGGCTGGCTACGAGCAGTACTTC.